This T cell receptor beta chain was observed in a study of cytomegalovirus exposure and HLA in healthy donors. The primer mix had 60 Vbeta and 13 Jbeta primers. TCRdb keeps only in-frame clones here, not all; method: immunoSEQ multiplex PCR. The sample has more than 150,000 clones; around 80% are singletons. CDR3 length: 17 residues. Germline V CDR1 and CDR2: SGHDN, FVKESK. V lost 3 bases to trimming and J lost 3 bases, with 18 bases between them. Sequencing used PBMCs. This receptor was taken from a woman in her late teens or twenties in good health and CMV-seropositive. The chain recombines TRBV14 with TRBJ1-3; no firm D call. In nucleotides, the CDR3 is TGTGCCAGCAGCCATACCAGGTTGAGTGGCGTTGGAAACACCATATATTTT. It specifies CASSHTRLSGVGNTIYF.